A single sample is the source of the 12 T cell receptor beta chains below, sequenced in a study of blood T cell repertoires in COVID-19. Produced via immunoSEQ multiplex PCR; TCRdb's table is partial and in-frame only. The sample has approximately 50,000 clones, about nine tenths seen once; the top ten hold 7.8%. The sequenced sample was peripheral blood. These TCRs come from a man aged 45-65 years with active COVID-19.

This clone was found a few times. This chain joins TRBV4-1 and TRBJ1-6; 7 bases match TRBD1. The CDR3 has 19 residues. V lost 0 bases, J lost 10 bases, and 18 bases stayed unmatched. Germline CDR1 MGHRA, CDR2 YSYEKL. The CDR3 region has the DNA TGCGCCAGCAGCCAAGATACGGTCGGAGGGGGCAGAATCCGGTCACCCCTCCACTTT. Residues: CASSQDTVGGGRIRSPLHF.

This clone has only a few counts. The chain is built from TRBV11-2 and TRBJ1-2, with 7 bases lining up with TRBD1. CDR3 length: 14 amino acids. Germline CDR1 reads SGHAT; CDR2 reads FQNNGV. V was pared by 4 bases and J by 7 bases, with 9 bases of the junction left unmatched. The CDR3 DNA follows: TGTGCCAGCAGCTCAACAGACAGGGCGGGTGGCTACACCTTC. Its protein product is CASSSTDRAGGYTF.

This chain connects TRBV5-6 to TRBJ2-2; the D is unclear. CDR3 size: 14 residues. V lost 6 bases and J 6 bases, leaving 15 bases between the germline ends. Germline V lookup: CDR1 SGHDT, CDR2 YYEEEE. The DNA for the CDR3 is TGTGCCAGCATGTTAGCCCCCCTGGCCGGGGAGCTGTTTTTT. It translates to CASMLAPLAGELFF. Based on the CDR3 plus reference TRBV5-6 and TRBJ2-2, the full variable domain is DAGVTQSPTHLIKTRGQQVTLRCSPKSGHDTVSWYQQALGQGPQFIFQYYEEEERQRGNFPDRFSGHQFPNYSSELNVNALLLGDSALYLCASMLAPLAGELFFGEGSRLTVL.

The rearrangement links TRBV30 to TRBJ1-5; D perhaps matches TRBD1 (5 bases). This CDR3 is built from 15 residues. Germline assignment: CDR1 GTSNPN and CDR2 SVGIG (reference sequence). Deletions cut 3 bases from V and 0 bases from J, with 12 bases between. CDR3 bases: TGTGCCTGGAGCCTTGGGGGGTATAGCAATCAGCCCCAGCATTTT. Its protein product is CAWSLGGYSNQPQHF.

The V call is TRBV6-1, the J call TRBJ2-1; TRBD2 matches at 7 bases. CDR3 length: 18 amino acids. CDR1 and CDR2 from the germline V gene are MNHNS and SASEGT. After removal of 2 bases from V and 9 bases from J, the junction contained 19 bases not matched to a gene. In DNA, the CDR3 is TGTGCCAGCAGTGAAATGACGGGAAGCGGGGCTCAATGGAGTGAGCAGTTCTTC. Its protein product is CASSEMTGSGAQWSEQFF.

This clone has just one count. The rearrangement uses TRBV7-2 and TRBJ2-2; 10 bases fit TRBD1. Germline CDR1 and CDR2: SGHTA and FQGNSA. J gave up 5 bases and V 5 bases, and 8 bases lay outside the gene matches. This CDR3 contains 16 residues. The CDR3 bases are TGTGCCAGCAGCCTTGCCAGGACAGGGGGTACCGGGGAGCTGTTTTTT. Amino acids: CASSLARTGGTGELFF.

The gene calls are TRBV5-1 and TRBJ1-1; 8 nucleotides match TRBD1. J gave up 1 base and V 4 bases, and 6 bases lay outside the gene matches. The CDR3 loop spans 15 amino acids. The germline V gene encodes CDR1 SGHRS and CDR2 YFSETQ. This CDR3 reads CASSGRDRGNTEAFF. CDR3 in DNA: TGCGCCAGCAGCGGGAGAGACAGGGGGAACACTGAAGCTTTCTTT.

Turning to this clone: This same CDR3 is encoded by further DNA sequences in the sample. The gene calls are TRBV28 and TRBJ2-7; D not certain. The V gene lost 1 base and the J gene lost 4 bases, with 5 bases spanning the gap. The germline CDR1 and CDR2 sequences are MDHEN and SYDVKM. The CDR3 is 12 residues long. As DNA, the CDR3 is TGTGCCAGCAGTTTATCCTCTTACGAGCAGTACTTC. Translated: CASSLSSYEQYF.

This sequence joins TRBV5-1 and TRBJ2-2, with no clear D. The CDR3 loop spans 15 amino acids. V lost 2 bases and J lost 0, with 8 bases in between. Germline V gene data show CDR1 as SGHRS and CDR2 as YFSETQ. The chain's CDR3 is CASSLSSTNTGELFF. CDR3 in DNA: TGCGCCAGCAGCTTAAGCTCCACGAACACCGGGGAGCTGTTTTTT.

The chain recombines TRBV6-5 with TRBJ2-1, with D maybe TRBD2 (7 bases). Trimming shortened V by 4 bases and J by 4 bases, and 11 bases separated the two germline ends. Per the germline V gene, CDR1 is MNHEY and CDR2 is SVGAGI. The length of the CDR3 is 14 residues. CDR3 sequence: CASSSRGPYNEQFF. The CDR3 DNA is TGTGCCAGCAGTTCGCGGGGGCCGTACAATGAGCAGTTCTTC.

V usage is TRBV7-2 and J usage is TRBJ2-5, with 7 bases lining up with TRBD2. J was trimmed by 5 bases and V by 3 bases; bases with no gene match: 6. Germline V gene data show CDR1 as SGHTA and CDR2 as FQGNSA. The CDR3 contains 14 residues. DNA for the CDR3: TGTGCCAGCAGCTTTACGGGAGGCCCGGAGACCCAGTACTTC. Its translation: CASSFTGGPETQYF.

This clone was observed a single time. This chain links TRBV7-3 with TRBJ2-3, with 8 bases lining up with TRBD1. The J segment lost 4 bases and the V segment lost 5 bases, leaving 11 bases of the junction unmatched. CDR1 and CDR2 (germline): SGHTA, FQGTGA. CDR3 length: 16 residues. The CDR3 reads CASSQTAGTGPDTQYF. The CDR3 coding sequence is TGTGCCAGCAGCCAAACCGCCGGGACAGGCCCAGATACGCAGTATTTT.